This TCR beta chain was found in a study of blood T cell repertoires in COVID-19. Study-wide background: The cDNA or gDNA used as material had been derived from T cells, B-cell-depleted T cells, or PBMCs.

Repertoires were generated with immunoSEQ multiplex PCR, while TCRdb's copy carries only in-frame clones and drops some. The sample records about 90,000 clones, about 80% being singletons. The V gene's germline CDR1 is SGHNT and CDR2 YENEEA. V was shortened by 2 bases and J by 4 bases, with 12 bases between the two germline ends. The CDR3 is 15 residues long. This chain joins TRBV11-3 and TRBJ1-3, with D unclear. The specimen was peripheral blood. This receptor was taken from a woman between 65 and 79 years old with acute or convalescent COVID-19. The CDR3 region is CASSLNGPGGNTIYF. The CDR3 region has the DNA TGTGCCAGCAGCTTAAACGGACCGGGAGGAAACACCATATATTTT.